These 27 T cell receptor beta chains originate from one sample sequenced in a study of T cell repertoires in cytomegalovirus infection (dated by TCRdb to about 2019). Sequencing used an Illumina HiSeq 1500. The raw public data were reprocessed by TCRdb itself: fastp quality trimming at Q25, MiXCR clonotype calling, in-frame beta chains only. Each CDR3 protein gets just one entry, which takes the most common genes and DNA from the rows behind it. The sample data list more than 150,000 distinct CDR3 sequences, and roughly 19% of these were observed just once. Less than 3.5% of the sample goes to the ten largest clones. Specimen: PBMCs. All receptors come from a human donor in good health (CMV status not recorded). Some clones in this sample may be carry-over from other donors' samples.

Only a few counts were recorded for this clonotype. The chain links TRBV15 to TRBJ1-4, with D unclear. The CDR3 is 16 residues long. Germline V gene lookup returns CDR1 LNHNV and CDR2 YYDKDF (reference sequence). Trimming removed 5 bases at V and 3 bases at J, with 16 bases between. The DNA of the CDR3 is TGTGCCACCAGCGACCCCGCCGAGGCGCCTAATGAAAAACTGTTTTTT. Its translation is CATSDPAEAPNEKLFF. The whole variable domain, filled in from reference TRBV15 and TRBJ1-4, reads DAMVIQNPRYQVTQFGKPVTLSCSQTLNHNVMYWYQQKSSQAPKLLFHYYDKDFNNEADTPDNFQSRRPNTSFCFLDIRSPGLGDTAMYLCATSDPAEAPNEKLFFGSGTQLSVL.

This clonotype has at least ten counts. The chain recombines TRBV7-2 with TRBJ2-1; D is undetermined. The CDR3 is 12 residues long. Per germline, CDR1 SGHTA and CDR2 FQGNSA. Trimming removed 4 bases at V and 15 bases at J, with 16 bases between. The CDR3 reads CASSSTITGLFF. The CDR3 nucleotides read TGTGCCAGCAGCTCCACAATTACCGGGCTGTTCTTC.

This clonotype showed up just a few times. The chain is built from TRBV18 and TRBJ1-6; D unclear. V was cut by 4 bases and J by 8 bases, with 15 bases left in between. The CDR3 is 15 amino acids. Germline V gives CDR1 KGHSH, CDR2 LQKENI. CDR3 loop: CASSLQRTRDSPLHF. The DNA of the CDR3 is TGTGCCAGCTCACTACAGAGGACCCGGGATTCACCCCTCCACTTT.

This clonotype was observed a handful of times. The chain links TRBV6-6 to TRBJ2-5, with D perhaps TRBD1 (5 bases). This CDR3 comprises 14 residues. Germline V CDR1 and CDR2: MNHNY, SVGAGI (reference sequence). The V and J ends lost 2 bases and 4 bases respectively, with 11 bases between them. This CDR3 reads CASSYRGRGETQYF. DNA for the CDR3: TGTGCCAGCAGTTACAGGGGTAGGGGAGAGACCCAGTACTTC.

This rearrangement joins TRBV10-2 to TRBJ2-3; a possible D gene is TRBD2 (6 bases). V dropped 10 bases and J dropped 5 bases, with 19 bases sitting between them. The germline V gene has CDR1 WSHSY and CDR2 SAAADI. This CDR3 contains 14 residues. The CDR3 here is CATGAGLAGDTQYF. DNA of the CDR3: TGCGCCACCGGCGCGGGGTTGGCTGGAGATACGCAGTATTTT.

In this sample, this clonotype turned up many times. The chain is built from TRBV4-1 and TRBJ2-2, with TRBD2 identical over 10 bases. Per the germline V gene, CDR1 is MGHRA and CDR2 is YSYEKL. CDR3 length equals 20 residues. J lost 0 bases, V lost 1 base, and 11 bases had no gene match. CDR3: CASSQVRGLAGVTNTGELFF. The DNA for the CDR3 is TGCGCCAGCAGCCAAGTCCGGGGGCTAGCGGGGGTCACGAACACCGGGGAGCTGTTTTTT.

The V and J genes are TRBV18 and TRBJ1-2, with unresolved D. Germline CDR1 KGHSH, CDR2 LQKENI. Deletions cut 3 bases from V and 1 base from J, with 27 bases between. This CDR3 spans 20 amino acids. This CDR3 reads CASSPLPSTAEEGGNYGYTF. CDR3 bases: TGTGCCAGCTCACCCCTCCCCTCGACTGCCGAGGAGGGTGGTAACTATGGCTACACCTTC. The entire variable domain, with the rest obtained from reference TRBV18 and TRBJ1-2, is as follows: NAGVMQNPRHLVRRRGQEARLRCSPMKGHSHVYWYRQLPEEGLKFMVYLQKENIIDESGMPKERFSAEFPKEGPSILRIQQVVRGDSAAYFCASSPLPSTAEEGGNYGYTFGSGTRLTVV.

This clonotype was seen more than once but under ten times. The V and J genes are TRBV7-9 and TRBJ1-4; D gene uncertain. Germline CDR1 SEHNR, CDR2 FQNEAQ (reference sequence). Between the trimmed V and J ends, which lost 5 bases and 5 bases, there was a span of 18 bases. CDR3 length equals 16 residues. The CDR3 DNA follows: TGTGCCAGCAGCGGTCTACCGGGTACCCAAAATGAAAAACTGTTTTTT. Translation gives CASSGLPGTQNEKLFF.

Many counts were recorded for this clonotype. The CDR3 reads CASSIGTGSGEQYF. CDR3 DNA: TGTGCCAGTAGTATAGGGACAGGTTCGGGCGAGCAGTACTTC. The J gene is TRBJ2-7, the V gene TRBV19; 7 nucleotides match TRBD1. V lost 1 base and J lost 6; bases outside the gene matches: 6. Germline values: CDR1 LNHDA, CDR2 SQIVND (reference sequence). The CDR3 loop spans 14 amino acids.

This clonotype was counted ten times or more. This sequence joins TRBV7-2 and TRBJ1-1; the match to TRBD1 covers 9 bases. The CDR3 totals 14 residues. Trimming at V came to 3 bases and at J to 3 bases, leaving 2 bases not matched to a gene. Germline V gives CDR1 SGHTA, CDR2 FQGNSA. CDR3 DNA sequence: TGTGCCAGCAGCTTCCGGGACAGGGACACTGAAGCTTTCTTT. It codes for CASSFRDRDTEAFF.

The rearrangement uses TRBV28 and TRBJ1-1; maybe TRBD1 (5 bases). The V gene's germline CDR1 is MDHEN and CDR2 SYDVKM. This CDR3 has 16 residues. V lost 4 bases, J lost 2 bases, and 17 bases lay in between. This CDR3 is CASSSALSGTNTEAFF. CDR3 coding DNA: TGTGCCAGCAGTTCAGCACTTAGCGGGACTAACACTGAAGCTTTCTTT.

This rearrangement joins TRBV9 to TRBJ2-5; the match to TRBD1 covers 8 bases. Per the germline V gene, CDR1 is SGDLS and CDR2 is YYNGEE. CDR3 length: 14 residues. With V trimmed by 3 bases and J by 4 bases, 5 bases remained unmatched. The CDR3 here is CASSERTGRETQYF. The CDR3, as DNA: TGTGCCAGCAGCGAGAGGACAGGGCGAGAGACCCAGTACTTC.

This clonotype was counted many times. This chain links TRBV7-2 with TRBJ2-5; weak D call: TRBD1 (7 bases). Looked up from germline, CDR1 is SGHTA and CDR2 is FQGNSA. The length of the CDR3 is 14 residues. V gave up 5 bases and J gave up 7 bases, with 17 bases separating them. CDR3 nucleotides: TGTGCCAGCAGCCCGAGGGGGGACAGAGGGACCCAGTACTTC. This sequence encodes CASSPRGDRGTQYF.

This clonotype was detected only a few times. This chain uses TRBV12-3 or TRBV12-4 with TRBJ2-7; a weak D match, TRBD1 (5 bases). This CDR3 has 12 amino acids. The germline V and J ends were trimmed by 3 bases and 6 bases, with 9 bases remaining between them. CDR3 in amino acids: CASSLQGGEQYF. CDR3 coding DNA: TGTGCCAGCAGTTTGCAGGGTGGCGAGCAGTACTTC.

V and J are TRBV7-8 and TRBJ2-1; TRBD2 matches at 7 bases. CDR3 length: 15 amino acids. V lost 3 bases and J lost 4; bases outside the gene matches: 6. Germline V lookup: CDR1 SGHVS, CDR2 FQNEAQ. CDR3 region: CASSFRDYLYNEQFF. CDR3 coding DNA: TGTGCCAGCAGCTTCCGGGACTACCTGTACAATGAGCAGTTCTTC.

The chain links TRBV5-5 to TRBJ2-7; D gene uncertain. The germline V and J ends were trimmed by 0 bases and 3 bases, with 13 bases remaining between them. The CDR3 has 15 amino acids. Germline V lookup: CDR1 SGHKS, CDR2 YYEKEE (reference sequence). CDR3 sequence reads: CASSLAPSENYEQYF. For the CDR3, the DNA is TGTGCCAGCAGCTTGGCTCCCTCGGAAAACTACGAGCAGTACTTC.

This chain joins TRBV10-3 and TRBJ1-1; no clear D. Germline-derived CDR1 and CDR2 are ENHRY and SYGVKD. Trimming took 5 bases from V and 1 from J, leaving 8 bases between them. The CDR3 runs to 13 residues. The CDR3 is CAISKPPNTEAFF. The CDR3 DNA is TGTGCCATCAGTAAACCACCGAACACTGAAGCTTTCTTT.

This clonotype showed up just a few times. This chain uses TRBV12-3 or TRBV12-4 with TRBJ2-7; D gene unclear. The CDR3 sequence is 14 residues long. The ends were cut back, 6 bases at V and 7 bases at J, with 19 bases in the middle. In nucleotides, the CDR3 is TGTGCCAGCAGGGGCGACTCCGCGGTAGGAGAGCAGTACTTC. Translated: CASRGDSAVGEQYF.

This clonotype was seen many times. The chain couples TRBV12-3 or TRBV12-4 to TRBJ1-1; weak D call: TRBD1 (6 bases). The CDR3 totals 13 residues. V lost 5 bases, J lost 5 bases, and 12 bases lay in between. This chain's CDR3 is CASSEQGSTEAFF. The CDR3 DNA reads TGTGCCAGCAGTGAACAGGGTAGTACTGAAGCTTTCTTT.

Only a few counts were recorded for this clonotype. The chain is built from TRBV29-1 and TRBJ2-2; no firm D call. V lost 6 bases and J 5 bases, leaving 16 bases between the germline ends. CDR3 length: 14 amino acids. CDR1 is SQVTM and CDR2 is ANQGSEA in the germline V gene. This chain's CDR3 is CSVYTGPRTGELFF. In DNA, the CDR3 is TGCAGCGTCTATACTGGACCTCGGACCGGGGAGCTGTTTTTT.

Many counts were recorded for this clonotype. The chain couples TRBV7-9 to TRBJ2-7; 8 bases map to TRBD2. CDR3 size: 14 residues. Germline values: CDR1 SEHNR, CDR2 FQNEAQ (reference sequence). The junction had 6 bases not matched to a gene; V was cut back by 5 bases and J by 3 bases. The CDR3 DNA is TGTGCCAGCAGCGGGGGGGCGGGAGGCTACGAGCAGTACTTC. The encoded protein is CASSGGAGGYEQYF.

This clonotype turned up a few times. This chain links TRBV19 with TRBJ1-1, with 9 bases identical to TRBD1. CDR3 length equals 17 residues. The germline CDR1 and CDR2 sequences are LNHDA and SQIVND (reference sequence). Losses at the gene ends were 10 bases for V and 1 base for J; bases not matched to a gene: 16. The CDR3 loop reads CATYPPGGTGKNTEAFF. The CDR3 coding sequence is TGTGCCACCTACCCACCGGGTGGGACAGGGAAGAACACTGAAGCTTTCTTT.

The V and J genes are TRBV6-5 and TRBJ2-6, with D possibly matching TRBD2 (5 bases). Germline assignment: CDR1 MNHEY and CDR2 SVGAGI. V was pared by 6 bases and J by 4 bases, with 13 bases between. The length of the CDR3 is 15 residues. In DNA, the CDR3 is TGTGCCAGCAGGTACGAGGGAGCCGGGGCCAACGTCCTGACTTTC. It translates to CASRYEGAGANVLTF.

Points on this clonotype: A much larger clone differs by one base, so this may be a read error. The chain is built from TRBV6-5 and TRBJ1-1, with D unclear. The CDR3 has 17 residues. V was clipped by 2 bases and J by 0 bases, with 16 bases between them. Germline V lookup: CDR1 MNHEY, CDR2 SVGAGI. In nucleotides, the CDR3 is TGTGCCAGCAGTTACCGGCACGTCCAGTTCATGAACACTGAAGCTTTCTTT. Residues: CASSYRHVQFMNTEAFF.

This clonotype was seen many times. CDR3 nucleotide sequence: TGTGCCAGCAGCACCCGGCGCCACTCTGGGGCCAACGTCCTGACTTTC. Its translation: CASSTRRHSGANVLTF. V usage is TRBV11-2 and J usage is TRBJ2-6; D unresolved. CDR1 and CDR2 (germline): SGHAT, FQNNGV. This CDR3 has 16 amino acids. The V and J ends lost 5 bases and 0 bases respectively, with 11 bases between them.

At least ten counts were recorded for this clonotype. This chain links TRBV7-9 with TRBJ2-1; D possibly corresponds to TRBD2 (6 bases). There are 14 residues in the CDR3. Trimming cost V 0 bases and J 4 bases, with 7 bases left between them. Germline-derived CDR1 and CDR2 are SEHNR and FQNEAQ (reference sequence). The DNA of the CDR3 is TGTGCCAGCAGCTTAGCGGGGACTTACAATGAGCAGTTCTTC. It yields the protein CASSLAGTYNEQFF.

The sample holds many counts of this clonotype. The V gene is TRBV7-2, the J gene TRBJ1-3; TRBD1 matches 10 bases. CDR3 length: 15 amino acids. The germline V gene encodes CDR1 SGHTA and CDR2 FQGNSA. Trimming at V came to 5 bases and at J to 3 bases, leaving 4 bases not matched to a gene. The CDR3 nucleotides read TGTGCCAGCAGCACCGACAGGGGGCTTGGAAACACCATATATTTT. Protein sequence: CASSTDRGLGNTIYF. Filled out from reference TRBV7-2 and TRBJ1-3, the complete variable domain reads GAGVSQSPSNKVTEKGKDVELRCDPISGHTALYWYRQSLGQGLEFLIYFQGNSAPDKSGLPSDRFSAERTGGSVSTLTIQRTQQEDSAVYLCASSTDRGLGNTIYFGEGSWLTVV.